This entry is about one T cell receptor (beta chain). TCRdb re-analysed the 5' RACE reads in MiXCR, keeping a single row per CDR3 protein. The table lists around 40,000 distinct CDR3 sequences, around 5.8% of them singletons. The germline V gene has CDR1 SGHTA and CDR2 FQGNSA. Trimming took 5 bases from V and 10 from J; bases not matched to a gene: 12. The CDR3 sequence is 16 residues long. The sample comes from a study of spatial heterogeneity in lung cancer. Study background: Unique TCR and UMI combinations averaged more than ten appearances each in raw reads.

Time point noted: sample taken at primary tumor resection. Whole RNA was taken from tumor, nontumor lung or frozen PBMC; it was then sequenced unsorted. The cohort: approximately 66 early-stage, untreated non-small cell lung cancer patients. The sequence came from a male donor with early-stage non-small cell lung cancer. The gene calls are TRBV7-2 and TRBJ1-6; 9 positions match TRBD1. The sequences come from PBMCs, collected at surgery. This CDR3 reads CASSQDGTGRRSPLHF. The CDR3 DNA sequence: TGTGCCAGCAGCCAAGACGGGACAGGGAGGAGGTCACCCCTCCACTTT.